This TCR beta chain stems from a study of T cell responses to AZD1222 COVID-19 vaccine. On this clone itself: As yet, its antigen is unknown.

General study points: Researchers took repertoire samples only after the peak T cell response had come.

The V gene end was trimmed by 2 bases and the J gene end by 3 bases; junction bases not matched to a gene: 4. The CDR3 consists of 15 residues. Germline loops: CDR1 SEHNR, CDR2 FQNEAQ (reference sequence). The method was immunoSEQ multiplex PCR; TCRdb's version includes in-frame clones alone and lacks a portion of them. This table has 200,000 to 250,000 clones, about 94% appearing once. This TCR was sampled from an adult who received the MenACWY meningococcal vaccine as a control. The sequenced sample was peripheral blood, obtained 28 days after the second dose of the MenACWY control vaccine. This chain links TRBV7-9 with TRBJ2-5; TRBD2 aligns across 9 bases. The CDR3 loop reads CASSLLVAGEETQYF. CDR3 in DNA: TGTGCCAGCAGCTTACTGGTAGCGGGGGAAGAGACCCAGTACTTC. Full variable domain (rest looked up from reference TRBV7-9 and TRBJ2-5): DTGVSQNPRHKITKRGQNVTFRCDPISEHNRLYWYRQTLGQGPEFLTYFQNEAQLEKSRLLSDRFSAERPKGSFSTLEIQRTEQGDSAMYLCASSLLVAGEETQYFGPGTRLLVL.